These 32 T cell receptor beta chains originate from one sample sequenced in a study of T-cell reconstitution after alpha-beta-depleted transplantation in children (dated by TCRdb to the mid-2010s). Library generation was performed with PCR. The sequencer was an Illumina HiSeq 2500. Molecular barcoding was employed in the preparation of TCR libraries, with unique molecular identifiers being used to normalize TCRbeta repertoire quantification. TCRdb reprocessing: public reads trimmed at Q25 with fastp, clones called with MiXCR, in-frame beta chains kept. CDR3 protein sequences are deduplicated, and each keeps its most common genes and DNA. The sample table contains approximately 980,000 distinct CDR3 sequences; only one count was recorded for 25% to 30% of them. More than 25% of the sample goes to the ten largest clones. The treatment or condition label corresponds to: allogeneic hematopoietic cell transplantation with graft depleted of TCRalphabeta T cells and CD19 B cells.

The sample in question was PBMCs, mostly from graft donor cells, obtained 360 days after TCRalphabeta/CD19-depleted stem cell transplant. These receptors originate from a boy less than two years old who had a stem cell transplant for SCID, so the T cells may come from the graft donor.

This clonotype was detected ten times or more. The chain is built from TRBV9 and TRBJ2-3; 13 bases are a match to TRBD2. The CDR3 consists of 18 residues. The junction had 12 bases not matched to a gene; V was cut back by 5 bases and J by 3 bases. The germline gives CDR1 SGDLS, CDR2 YYNGEE. The CDR3 is CASRLRLAGGGGTDTQYF. CDR3 DNA: TGTGCCAGCAGATTAAGACTAGCGGGGGGAGGTGGGACAGATACGCAGTATTTT.

The CDR3 reads CASSLGTGLNEQFF. Written as DNA, the CDR3 is TGTGCCAGCAGCTTAGGGACAGGGCTAAATGAGCAGTTCTTC. The chain has TRBV7-2 and TRBJ2-1; 8 bases are shared with TRBD1. This CDR3 has 14 amino acids. Germline V gene lookup returns CDR1 SGHTA and CDR2 FQGNSA. V lost 1 base, J lost 7 bases, and 3 bases stayed unmatched.

The chain joins TRBV3-1 to TRBJ2-3; possibly TRBD1 for D (6 bases). V dropped 5 bases and J dropped 3 bases, with 21 bases sitting between them. The germline V gene has CDR1 LGHDT and CDR2 YNNKEL (reference sequence). CDR3 length equals 17 residues. As DNA, the CDR3 is TGTGCCAGCAGCACCAATTGGGGGCTGAGCATAACAGATACGCAGTATTTT. It is translated as CASSTNWGLSITDTQYF.

The genes are TRBV12-3 or TRBV12-4 and TRBJ1-5; a possible D gene is TRBD1 (6 bases). Between the trimmed V and J ends, which lost 1 base and 5 bases, there was a span of 9 bases. The CDR3 consists of 14 residues. Here the CDR3 reads CASSLGGHHQPQHF. CDR3 DNA sequence: TGTGCCAGCAGTTTAGGGGGACATCATCAGCCCCAGCATTTT.

This sequence joins TRBV4-1 and TRBJ1-2; D unresolved. Germline V gene sequence: CDR1 MGHRA, CDR2 YSYEKL. This CDR3 comprises 14 residues. The V end lost 1 base, the J end lost 4 bases, and 10 bases lay between the germline ends. The CDR3 coding sequence is TGCGCCAGCAGCCAAGTCCCGGGAACCTATGGCTACACCTTC. Translation gives CASSQVPGTYGYTF.

The CDR3 bases are TGCAGTGCCAAAATGGTCAATGAGCAGTTCTTC. Translated, it gives CSAKMVNEQFF. V is TRBV20-1 and J is TRBJ2-1; D unclear. V dropped 6 bases and J dropped 6 bases, with 9 bases sitting between them. In germline, CDR1 is DFQATT, CDR2 SNEGSKA (reference sequence). CDR3 length: 11 amino acids.

J is TRBJ2-2 and V is TRBV30; tentatively, D is TRBD1 (5 bases). From germline, CDR1 is GTSNPN and CDR2 SVGIG (reference sequence). The CDR3 is made up of 15 amino acids. The V end lost 4 bases, the J end lost 5 bases, and 17 bases lay between the germline ends. CDR3 residues: CAWTAGNVKTGELFF. The CDR3 coding sequence is TGTGCCTGGACGGCAGGGAATGTTAAGACCGGGGAGCTGTTTTTT.

This clonotype has only a few counts. The genes are TRBV20-1 and TRBJ1-5; no clear D gene. The germline V and J ends were trimmed by 3 bases and 5 bases, with 11 bases remaining between them. The CDR3 sequence is 13 residues long. The V gene's germline CDR1 is DFQATT and CDR2 SNEGSKA (reference sequence). DNA of the CDR3: TGCAGTGCTAGGGAGGGTGGGTATCAGCCCCAGCATTTT. Translating gives CSAREGGYQPQHF.

V gene TRBV28 combines with J gene TRBJ1-6; TRBD1 matches at 7 bases. Germline CDR1 is MDHEN and CDR2 is SYDVKM. CDR3 length equals 14 residues. With 7 bases clipped from V and 7 bases from J, the junction kept 7 bases outside the gene matches. CDR3 coding DNA: TGTGCCAGCAATCCGGGACAGCCAAATTCACCCCTCCACTTT. It is translated as CASNPGQPNSPLHF.

There are a few counts of this clonotype. This rearrangement joins TRBV5-6 to TRBJ2-1; D is unclear. V was cut by 2 bases and J by 4 bases, with 13 bases left in between. The germline V gene has CDR1 SGHDT and CDR2 YYEEEE. This CDR3 comprises 15 residues. The DNA for the CDR3 is TGTGCCAGCAGCTTCGACCAAATAAATTACAATGAGCAGTTCTTC. Encoded protein: CASSFDQINYNEQFF.

This clonotype was seen more than once but under ten times. The chain employs TRBV5-6 and TRBJ2-7; D might be TRBD1 (5 bases). Germline V lookup: CDR1 SGHDT, CDR2 YYEEEE. The V end lost 1 base, the J end lost 4 bases, and 15 bases lay between the germline ends. This CDR3 spans 15 amino acids. CDR3 DNA sequence: TGTGCCAGCAGCTTGTTACGACAGTCTGGGTACGAGCAGTACTTC. The encoded protein is CASSLLRQSGYEQYF.

This clonotype was observed a handful of times. This rearrangement joins TRBV2 to TRBJ1-2; 10 bases line up with TRBD1. V lost 4 bases, J lost 5 bases, and 4 bases stayed unmatched. This CDR3 contains 14 residues. CDR1 is SNHLY, CDR2 FYNNEI, per germline. Here the CDR3 reads CASSAGTGAYGYTF. DNA for the CDR3: TGTGCCAGCAGTGCCGGGACAGGGGCATATGGCTACACCTTC. The full variable domain, with the rest looked up from reference TRBV2 and TRBJ1-2, is EPEVTQTPSHQVTQMGQEVILRCVPISNHLYFYWYRQILGQKVEFLVSFYNNEISEKSEIFDDQFSVERPDGSNFTLKIRSTKLEDSAMYFCASSAGTGAYGYTFGSGTRLTVV.

The V and J genes are TRBV12-3 or TRBV12-4 and TRBJ2-3; D ambiguous. The CDR3 sequence is 12 residues long. Trimming left V 3 bases short and J 5 bases short, with 6 bases between. The CDR3 DNA sequence: TGTGCCAGCAGTTTTACCCAAGATACGCAGTATTTT. It yields the protein CASSFTQDTQYF.

This clonotype was observed a few times. The chain uses TRBV5-5 and TRBJ2-2, with TRBD2 matching 8 bases. Germline trimming cut 6 bases from V and 6 bases from J; bases unmatched to any gene: 10. Germline lookup yields CDR1 SGHKS and CDR2 YYEKEE (reference sequence). The CDR3 runs 15 residues. CDR3 sequence (DNA): TGTGCCAGCACCGCGCCGGGACTAGTAGCCGGGGAGCTGTTTTTT. Amino acids: CASTAPGLVAGELFF. Full variable domain (outside the CDR3, taken from reference TRBV5-5 and TRBJ2-2): DAGVTQSPTHLIKTRGQQVTLRCSPISGHKSVSWYQQVLGQGPQFIFQYYEKEERGRGNFPDRFSARQFPNYSSELNVNALLLGDSALYLCASTAPGLVAGELFFGEGSRLTVL.

This clonotype has just a few counts. This chain connects TRBV12-3 or TRBV12-4 to TRBJ1-5, with a weak D call TRBD1 (6 bases). Trimming shortened V by 2 bases and J by 2 bases, and 10 bases separated the two germline ends. CDR3 length: 15 amino acids. The chain's CDR3 is CASSLSDSGNQPQHF. The CDR3 nucleotides read TGTGCCAGCAGTTTATCGGACAGCGGCAATCAGCCCCAGCATTTT.

This rearrangement joins TRBV27 to TRBJ2-2; 7 bases fit TRBD1. This CDR3 has 15 residues. The junction had 12 bases not matched to a gene; V was cut back by 7 bases and J by 7 bases. Per the germline V gene, CDR1 is MNHEY and CDR2 is SMNVEV (reference sequence). CDR3 sequence reads: CASTPDRVGSGELFF. Here the CDR3 DNA reads TGTGCCAGCACACCCGACAGGGTGGGAAGCGGGGAGCTGTTTTTT.

In this sample, this clonotype turned up a few times. V is TRBV7-8 and J is TRBJ2-7; a weak D match, TRBD1 (6 bases). Per the germline V gene, CDR1 is SGHVS and CDR2 is FQNEAQ. The CDR3 loop spans 15 amino acids. Trimming stripped 0 bases from V and 2 bases from J, with 11 bases between. CDR3 region: CASSLAQGTTYEQYF. The DNA of the CDR3 is TGTGCCAGCAGCTTAGCGCAGGGGACGACCTACGAGCAGTACTTC.

This clonotype occurred a few times. The genes are TRBV7-2 and TRBJ2-1; D uncertain. With 1 base removed from V and 0 bases from J, the gap between germline ends came to 10 bases. The germline V gene has CDR1 SGHTA and CDR2 FQGNSA. The CDR3 length is 16 residues. CDR3 amino acids: CASSLDPPSSYNEQFF. CDR3 sequence (DNA): TGTGCCAGCAGCTTAGATCCCCCCAGCTCCTACAATGAGCAGTTCTTC.

V usage is TRBV12-3 or TRBV12-4 and J usage is TRBJ2-7, with D possibly TRBD1 on 6 matching bases. CDR3 length: 13 amino acids. V gave up 6 bases and J gave up 1 base, with 10 bases separating them. This CDR3 is CASRDGQSYEQYF. The CDR3 coding sequence is TGTGCCAGCAGAGACGGACAGTCCTACGAGCAGTACTTC.

This clonotype was detected ten times or more. V is TRBV9 and J is TRBJ2-7; no clear D gene. Trimming took off 0 bases at V and 0 bases at J, with 7 bases between the two ends. Germline V gene lookup returns CDR1 SGDLS and CDR2 YYNGEE. CDR3 length equals 14 residues. Here the CDR3 reads CASSVGDNSYEQYF. CDR3 DNA sequence: TGTGCCAGCAGCGTAGGAGACAACTCCTACGAGCAGTACTTC.

The chain carries TRBV30 and TRBJ2-2, with unresolved D. Germline V gene sequence: CDR1 GTSNPN, CDR2 SVGIG (reference sequence). This CDR3 is built from 10 residues. The germline V and J ends were trimmed by 8 bases and 6 bases, with 7 bases remaining between them. The CDR3 loop reads CAGKAGELFF. In DNA form, the CDR3 reads TGTGCCGGGAAGGCCGGGGAGCTGTTTTTT.

The chain uses TRBV7-9 and TRBJ2-2; tentative D call: TRBD1 (5 bases). The CDR3 totals 14 residues. V dropped 8 bases and J dropped 2 bases, with 12 bases sitting between them. In germline, CDR1 is SEHNR, CDR2 FQNEAQ (reference sequence). For the CDR3, the DNA is TGTGCCAGCCGATTTCAGGGCAACACCGGGGAGCTGTTTTTT. Residues: CASRFQGNTGELFF.

The CDR3 coding sequence is TGCAGTGCTCCTCTTACTAGCGGGGTCCGGGATACGCAGTATTTT. It is translated as CSAPLTSGVRDTQYF. V is TRBV20-1 and J is TRBJ2-3, with TRBD2 matching 10 bases. V dropped 5 bases and J dropped 6; count of bases not matched to a gene: 11. Germline CDR1 is DFQATT and CDR2 is SNEGSKA (reference sequence). This CDR3 contains 15 residues.

This clonotype was counted only a few times. This rearrangement joins TRBV10-3 to TRBJ2-1; the D gene is possibly TRBD1 (5 bases). Trimming removed 6 bases at V and 7 bases at J, with 16 bases between. This CDR3 has 14 residues. In germline, CDR1 is ENHRY, CDR2 SYGVKD. The CDR3 DNA is TGTGCCATCAGCCCCTTGACAGCTGGGAATGAGCAGTTCTTC. Translated: CAISPLTAGNEQFF.

The chain links TRBV12-3 or TRBV12-4 to TRBJ2-2; no firm D call. This CDR3 spans 14 amino acids. Trimming removed 8 bases at V and 2 bases at J, with 12 bases between. In DNA, the CDR3 is TGTGCCAGCGAGTCCTATCTCAACACCGGGGAGCTGTTTTTT. Its protein product is CASESYLNTGELFF.

This clonotype was found a few times. The V and J genes are TRBV9 and TRBJ2-5; either TRBD1 or TRBD2 may supply D (7 bases each). The CDR3 spans 16 residues. The germline V gene encodes CDR1 SGDLS and CDR2 YYNGEE. Deletions cut 3 bases from V and 1 base from J, with 16 bases between. The CDR3 protein is CASSAGGLTLQETQYF. DNA for the CDR3: TGTGCCAGCAGCGCAGGGGGACTAACTCTCCAAGAGACCCAGTACTTC.

The chain joins TRBV12-3 or TRBV12-4 to TRBJ1-4; D gene uncertain. This CDR3 comprises 13 residues. Trimming left V 5 bases short and J 8 bases short, with 12 bases between. The CDR3 is CASSPDLGEKLFF. As DNA, the CDR3 is TGTGCCAGCAGTCCTGACCTAGGCGAAAAACTGTTTTTT.

The gene calls are TRBV29-1 and TRBJ1-4; the match to TRBD1 covers 9 bases. The V gene's germline CDR1 is SQVTM and CDR2 ANQGSEA. The trim removed 7 bases at V and 8 bases at J, leaving 8 bases unmatched. CDR3 size: 13 residues. The CDR3 is CSAEGQGSEKLFF. The CDR3 bases are TGCAGCGCCGAGGGACAGGGTAGCGAAAAACTGTTTTTT.

This chain connects TRBV4-2 to TRBJ2-1; D is undetermined. V lost 6 bases, J lost 5 bases, and 14 bases lay in between. Germline values: CDR1 LGHNA, CDR2 YNFKEQ. This CDR3 spans 14 amino acids. The CDR3 sequence: CASSGNKNNNEQFF. Here the CDR3 DNA reads TGTGCCAGCAGTGGGAACAAAAACAACAATGAGCAGTTCTTC.

The V gene is TRBV12-3 or TRBV12-4, the J gene TRBJ1-1, with D tentatively TRBD1 (5 bases). The CDR3 covers 15 residues. Trimming stripped 3 bases from V and 2 bases from J, with 13 bases between. CDR3 nucleotide sequence: TGTGCCAGCAGTTTCCACAACAGGTTAAACACTGAAGCTTTCTTT. Amino acids: CASSFHNRLNTEAFF.

This clonotype was recorded a few times. The rearrangement links TRBV10-3 to TRBJ1-4; 7 positions match TRBD1. This CDR3 comprises 13 residues. Germline loops: CDR1 ENHRY, CDR2 SYGVKD. The trim removed 6 bases at V and 7 bases at J, leaving 5 bases unmatched. The CDR3 loop is CAIRRDRGEKLFF. The CDR3 DNA sequence: TGTGCCATCAGACGGGACAGAGGTGAAAAACTGTTTTTT.

This clonotype was seen more than once but under ten times. This chain links TRBV12-3 or TRBV12-4 with TRBJ2-4; 7 positions agree with TRBD1. This CDR3 contains 14 residues. V shed 7 bases and J 3 bases; nucleotides not matched to a gene: 6. The CDR3 DNA sequence: TGTGCCAGCACGTGGGACAGATACAAAAACATTCAGTACTTC. Translated, it gives CASTWDRYKNIQYF.